Each of the 21 T cell receptor beta chains below was sequenced from the same sample in a study of prognosis after radiotherapy for stage I lung cancer (dated by TCRdb to the early 2020s). Sequenced on an Illumina HiSeq 3000. Two rounds of multiplex PCR on genomic DNA were used to amplify the TCR beta CDR3 region. The first PCR round used primers specific to each TRBV and TRBJ gene, with sequences filed in Chinese patent CN105087789A. Using fastp at Q25 and MiXCR, TCRdb reprocessed the public reads and kept productive beta chains. Each record represents a unique CDR3 protein, reported with the most common genes and DNA among its rows. This sample has more than 11,000 distinct CDR3 sequences in its table, and approximately 33% of those were observed once. Around a quarter of the sample is taken by the ten largest. The sequencing here drew on PBMCs, taken before or after stereotactic body radiation therapy (not recorded which). Receptors originate from a donor over 45 with non-small cell lung cancer.

As to this clonotype: Given a far larger clone just one base away, this is likely a sequencing read error. This chain joins TRBV7-2 and TRBJ2-7; TRBD1 agrees at 8 bases. The length of the CDR3 is 14 residues. CDR1 SGHTA and CDR2 FQGNSA come from the germline V gene. The DNA for the CDR3 is TGTGCCAGCTCCGGGACAGGACCAACCTACGATCAGTACTTC. Translated, it gives CASSGTGPTYDQYF.

V and J are TRBV20-1 and TRBJ2-1; possibly TRBD1 for D (5 bases). The CDR3 contains 14 residues. Trimming pared 2 bases from V and 7 bases from J, leaving 15 bases between. Germline CDR1 DFQATT, CDR2 SNEGSKA (reference sequence). The CDR3 is CSARKERGENEQFF. The CDR3 DNA reads TGCAGTGCTAGAAAAGAAAGGGGTGAAAATGAGCAGTTCTTC.

This clonotype was seen many times. The chain joins TRBV2 to TRBJ1-2; D may be TRBD1 (5 bases). CDR3 size: 13 residues. Trimming stripped 3 bases from V and 2 bases from J, with 7 bases between. CDR1 and CDR2 from the germline V gene are SNHLY and FYNNEI. CDR3 amino acids: CASSDGANYGYTF. The CDR3 DNA reads as TGTGCCAGCAGTGATGGGGCGAACTATGGCTACACCTTC.

This clonotype was seen ten or more times. The chain uses TRBV15 and TRBJ2-1; 7 bases match TRBD1. The germline V gene has CDR1 LNHNV and CDR2 YYDKDF (reference sequence). The trim removed 6 bases at V and 2 bases at J, leaving 7 bases unmatched. This CDR3 has 15 amino acids. In DNA, the CDR3 is TGTGCCACCAGAAGCGGACAGGCCGCCTACAATGAGCAGTTCTTC. Protein: CATRSGQAAYNEQFF.

The sample holds many counts of this clonotype. V gene TRBV10-2 combines with J gene TRBJ2-7, with 7 bases fitting TRBD2. Looked up from germline, CDR1 is WSHSY and CDR2 is SAAADI. J gave up 5 bases and V 0 bases, and 10 bases lay outside the gene matches. The CDR3 is 16 residues long. This chain's CDR3 is CASSESEGGPENEQYF. CDR3 nucleotides: TGCGCCAGCAGTGAGTCGGAGGGAGGGCCGGAAAACGAGCAGTACTTC.

In this sample, this clonotype is medium-sized. V gene TRBV11-3 combines with J gene TRBJ2-1; D might be TRBD1 (6 bases). This CDR3 is 18 amino acids long. The V and J ends lost 3 bases and 0 bases respectively, with 18 bases between them. Germline loops: CDR1 SGHNT, CDR2 YENEEA. CDR3 DNA sequence: TGTGCCAGCAGCTTTAGCACTGGGGGCTTAAGCTCCTACAATGAGCAGTTCTTC. Protein: CASSFSTGGLSSYNEQFF.

This clonotype was recorded many times. The chain combines TRBV18 with TRBJ2-1; tentatively, D is TRBD1 or TRBD2 (5 bases each). Germline V gene sequence: CDR1 KGHSH, CDR2 LQKENI. The CDR3 extends over 14 amino acids. Trimming pared 3 bases from V and 3 bases from J, leaving 9 bases between. The CDR3 here is CASSPGVGYNEQFF. DNA of the CDR3: TGTGCCAGCTCACCGGGGGTTGGCTACAATGAGCAGTTCTTC.

This clonotype was observed at least ten times. The chain combines TRBV28 with TRBJ2-5; TRBD1 or TRBD2 may be the D gene (5 bases each). The germline V gene has CDR1 MDHEN and CDR2 SYDVKM. V lost 4 bases to trimming and J lost 4 bases, with 16 bases between them. CDR3 length equals 15 residues. CDR3 protein: CASSSPGTQVETQYF. DNA for the CDR3: TGTGCCAGCAGTTCACCCGGGACCCAGGTAGAGACCCAGTACTTC.

A remark on this clonotype: An end of the junction does not agree with germline; a read error may underlie this. The J gene is TRBJ2-5, the V gene TRBV3-1, with no clear D. Germline CDR1 reads LGHDT; CDR2 reads YNNKEL (reference sequence). The CDR3 is made up of 14 amino acids. CDR3 DNA sequence: TGTGCCAGCAGCCAACGGCGGAACCGAGAGACCGAGTACTTC. It codes for CASSQRRNRETEYF.

Of note for this clonotype: A single base is all that separates this from a far larger clone, so a read error is likely. The J gene is TRBJ2-7, the V gene TRBV6-4, with D perhaps given as TRBD1 or TRBD2 (5 bases each). The germline V gene has CDR1 MRHNA and CDR2 SNTAGT. CDR3 size: 15 residues. With 3 bases removed from V and 3 bases from J, the gap between germline ends came to 15 bases. The CDR3 here is CASSEAQGPYYEQYF. The CDR3 coding sequence is TGTGCCAGCAGTGAAGCCCAGGGACCATACTACGAGCAGTACTTC.

Regarding this clonotype: One junction end disagrees with the germline gene, perhaps due to a read error. J is TRBJ2-7 and V is TRBV6-1, with a possible D match to TRBD2 (5 bases). This CDR3 spans 16 amino acids. Germline CDR1 reads MNHNS; CDR2 reads SASEGT. The CDR3 DNA sequence: TGTGCCAGCAGTGCCCGAGGAGGAAGAGCCTCCTACGAGAAGTACTTC. Its translation: CASSARGGRASYEKYF.

This chain links TRBV19 with TRBJ2-1; maybe TRBD2 (5 bases). V lost 10 bases, J lost 6 bases, and 19 bases lay in between. This CDR3 contains 14 residues. Germline V gene data show CDR1 as LNHDA and CDR2 as SQIVND (reference sequence). CDR3 sequence (DNA): TGTGCCATTACCACCGGACTGGCGATCAATGAGCAGTTCTTC. This sequence encodes CAITTGLAINEQFF.

On this clonotype: A much larger clone differs from this one at a single base, so this may be a read error. The V gene is TRBV29-1, the J gene TRBJ1-1; a possible D gene is TRBD1 (6 bases). Germline lookup yields CDR1 SQVTM and CDR2 ANQGSEA. The CDR3 is 13 amino acids. Here the CDR3 DNA reads TGCAGCGCTGAAACAGGGTTGAACACTGAAGCTTTCTTT. Translating gives CSAETGLNTEAFF. The entire variable domain, with the rest obtained from reference TRBV29-1 and TRBJ1-1, is as follows: SAVISQKPSRDICQRGTSLTIQCQVDSQVTMMFWYRQQPGQSLTLIATANQGSEATYESGFVIDKFPISRPNLTFSTLTVSNMSPEDSSIYLCSAETGLNTEAFFGQGTRLTVV.

By proportion, this clonotype is medium-sized. V usage is TRBV2 and J usage is TRBJ2-3; D unclear. CDR1 is SNHLY, CDR2 FYNNEI, per germline. V was trimmed by 6 bases and J by 4 bases, leaving 14 bases between them. This CDR3 region has 14 residues. The CDR3 reads CASRTTRSADTQYF. The DNA for the CDR3 is TGTGCCAGCAGAACCACGCGAAGTGCAGATACGCAGTATTTT.

V usage is TRBV24-1 and J usage is TRBJ2-2; weak D call: TRBD2 (6 bases). The V and J ends lost 5 bases and 7 bases respectively, with 16 bases between them. CDR3 length: 15 amino acids. Looked up from germline, CDR1 is KGHDR and CDR2 is SFDVKD. The CDR3, as DNA: TGTGCCACCAGTGCGCGGGATCCGAGGTTCGGGGAGCTGTTTTTT. Its protein product is CATSARDPRFGELFF.

The sample holds many counts of this clonotype. This chain connects TRBV6-1 to TRBJ2-2; D might be TRBD1 (5 bases). CDR1 is MNHNS and CDR2 is SASEGT in the germline V gene. The germline V and J ends were trimmed by 6 bases and 5 bases, with 7 bases remaining between them. CDR3 length: 12 residues. This CDR3 is CASRQGTGELFF. The CDR3 DNA follows: TGTGCCAGCAGGCAGGGAACCGGGGAGCTGTTTTTT.

This clonotype qualifies as medium-sized. The chain carries TRBV6-4 and TRBJ1-1, with D perhaps TRBD1 (5 bases). The V end was cut by 6 bases, the J end by 8 bases, with 13 bases between. Germline CDR1 and CDR2: MRHNA and SNTAGT. The CDR3 covers 12 residues. CDR3 DNA: TGTGCCAGCAGCCGTACGGGGGTAGAAGCTTTCTTT. Encoded protein: CASSRTGVEAFF.

Many counts were recorded for this clonotype. The rearrangement joins TRBV7-9 to TRBJ2-7, with 9 nucleotides matching TRBD2. V shed 1 base and J 2 bases; nucleotides not matched to a gene: 6. CDR3 size: 16 residues. Germline-derived CDR1 and CDR2 are SEHNR and FQNEAQ (reference sequence). CDR3 nucleotide sequence: TGTGCCAGCAGCTTAGAGGGGGCTAGCGGGACCTACGAGCAGTACTTC. Its protein is CASSLEGASGTYEQYF.

This clonotype has ten or more counts. The rearrangement joins TRBV6-1 to TRBJ2-1; the D is unclear. V was trimmed by 8 bases and J by 10 bases, leaving 12 bases between them. The CDR3 covers 11 residues. Germline V CDR1 and CDR2: MNHNS, SASEGT. CDR3 sequence: CASCTLREQFF. The CDR3 coding sequence is TGTGCCAGCTGTACCCTTAGGGAGCAGTTCTTC.

A note on this clonotype: With only one base between it and a far larger clone, this is likely a read error. CDR3 residues: CSARSPETSGPKNEQFF. The CDR3 DNA follows: TGCAGTGCTAGATCTCCCGAGACTAGCGGGCCGAAGAATGAGCAGTTCTTC. The chain couples TRBV20-1 to TRBJ2-5; 10 bases are a match to TRBD2. The J call may not be correct, given that the DNA end is closer to TRBJ2-1. The CDR3 is made up of 17 amino acids. Germline V gives CDR1 DFQATT, CDR2 SNEGSKA (reference sequence).

In regard to this clonotype: An end of the junction differs from the germline gene, which may be a read error. The chain couples TRBV4-2 to TRBJ2-7; 7 bases map to TRBD2. Germline CDR1 LGHNA, CDR2 YNFKEQ. The CDR3 covers 15 residues. In DNA form, the CDR3 reads TGTGCCAGCAGCCAAGAACGGACTAGGACCTACGAGCAATACTTC. The encoded protein is CASSQERTRTYEQYF.